Presented here are 13 T cell receptor delta chains from one specimen sequenced in a study of gamma-delta chains in newborns, infants, children. TCRdb re-called clones from the reads using CATT. The top ten hold 11% to 15% of the sample, which has approximately 5,400 delta-chain clones, 0.4% to 0.45% seen once. Input material: blood. The source of these receptors is a child who was a newborn, infant or young child, either healthy, febrile or measles-vaccinated (not recorded which).

The table lists this clone with many counts. A much larger clone is a single base away; this may be a read error. This CDR3 is also generated by other DNA sequences in the sample. The chain carries TRDV2 and TRDJ1, with 8 positions matching TRDD3. The CDR3 sequence is 17 residues long. From germline, CDR1 is GEAIGNYY and CDR2 EKD. CDR3 bases: TGTGCCTGTGACACCGTACTGGGGGTCGGGTACACTGATAAACTCATCTTT. It specifies CACDTVLGVGYTDKLIF.

Comment on this clone: A far larger clone differs by one base, so this is likely a read error. The CDR3 sequence is CACDTVSTGGPSSWDARQMFF. CDR3 sequence (DNA): TGTGCCTGTGACACCGTAAGTACTGGGGGTCCGAGCTCCTGGGACGCCCGACAGATGTTTTTC. The chain is built from TRDV2 and TRDJ3, with 8 positions matching TRDD3. CDR3 length: 21 residues. The germline V gene encodes CDR1 GEAIGNYY and CDR2 EKD.

In this sample, this clone turned up a few times. This DNA's translation and the protein TCRdb lists, from a much larger clone, do not match at residue 8, likely due to a read error; the protein shown is translated from the DNA. The chain combines TRDV2 with TRDJ1, with a weak D call TRDD3 (5 bases). The CDR3 contains 16 residues. CDR1 and CDR2 from the germline V gene are GEAIGNYY and EKD. Deletions cut 3 bases from V and 0 bases from J, with 16 bases between. The CDR3 sequence is CACDSILVEYTDKLIF. CDR3 nucleotide sequence: TGTGCCTGTGACTCAATACTGGTGGAGTACACCGATAAACTCATCTTT.

Only a few counts were recorded for this clone. Since a far larger clone is one base different, this is likely a read error. Other DNA sequences from this sample encode an identical CDR3 as well. The rearrangement links TRDV2 to TRDJ2; no clear D gene. The CDR3 runs to 16 residues. The ends were cut back, 1 base at V and 0 bases at J, with 11 bases in the middle. The V gene's germline CDR1 is GEAIGNYY and CDR2 EKD. CDR3 loop: CACDTVGQALTAQLFF. CDR3 DNA sequence: TGTGCCTGTGACACTGTCGGTCAAGCTTTGACAGCACAACTCTTCTTT.

This clone was picked up a small number of times. The protein held in TCRdb is that of a much larger clone and does not match this DNA's translation at residue 12, likely because of a read error; the protein shown is translated from the DNA. The chain links TRDV2 to TRDJ1; 7 bases are shared with TRDD3. The CDR3 totals 18 residues. The trim removed 0 bases at V and 5 bases at J, leaving 17 bases unmatched. Germline V gene sequence: CDR1 GEAIGNYY, CDR2 EKD. Here the CDR3 reads CACDTVGILGTAKDKLIF. CDR3 coding DNA: TGTGCCTGTGACACCGTTGGGATACTGGGGACAGCGAAGGATAAACTCATCTTT.

Concerning this clone itself: TCRdb shows a much larger clone's protein in place of this DNA's translation, and the two differ at residue 14, likely through a read error; the protein shown is translated from the DNA. The rearrangement links TRDV2 to TRDJ2; D gene ambiguous. This CDR3 is built from 17 residues. From germline, CDR1 is GEAIGNYY and CDR2 EKD. The CDR3 region is CACDKVGGSPLTAELFF. The CDR3 DNA reads TGTGCCTGTGACAAGGTGGGAGGGAGCCCTTTGACAGCAGAACTCTTCTTT.

With regard to this clone: This may come from a read error, since a much larger clone is one base off. Other DNA sequences in this sample translate to the same CDR3. This rearrangement joins TRDV2 to TRDJ3; possibly TRDD3 for D (6 bases). Per germline, CDR1 GEAIGNYY and CDR2 EKD. There are 18 residues in the CDR3. This CDR3 is CACDRLGPRSWDTRQMFF. DNA of the CDR3: TGTGCCTGTGACAGGCTGGGGCCACGCTCCTGGGACACCCGGCAGATGTTTTTC.

By share, this clone ranks as medium-sized. The V gene is TRDV2, the J gene TRDJ3, with a weak D call TRDD3 (5 bases). There are 16 residues in the CDR3. CDR1 GEAIGNYY and CDR2 EKD come from the germline V gene. V lost 1 base and J lost 2, with 8 bases in between. CDR3 protein: CACDTVGTWDTRQMFF. CDR3 DNA sequence: TGTGCCTGTGACACTGTGGGGACCTGGGACACCCGACAGATGTTTTTC.

As to this clone: It differs at one base from a far larger clone, so likely a read error. This chain joins TRDV2 and TRDJ3; 12 positions agree with TRDD3. This CDR3 has 21 amino acids. Germline V gene sequence: CDR1 GEAIGNYY, CDR2 EKD. Here the CDR3 DNA reads TGTGCCTGTGACACCGTTGCTGGGGGATACGCAAGCTCCTGGGACACCCGACAGATTTTTTTC. Translating gives CACDTVAGGYASSWDTRQIFF.

This clone has only a few counts. TCRdb lists the protein of a much larger clone for this DNA, which differs at residue 5, so this is likely a read error; the protein given here is translated from the DNA itself. The genes are TRDV2 and TRDJ3, with 12 bases that match TRDD3. The V segment lost 3 bases and the J segment 2 bases; nucleotides outside the gene matches: 7. CDR1 is GEAIGNYY, CDR2 EKD, per germline. CDR3 length: 19 residues. The CDR3 region is CACDLAGGYATWDTRQMFF. As DNA, the CDR3 is TGTGCCTGTGACTTGGCTGGGGGATACGCGACCTGGGACACCCGACAGATGTTTTTC.

On this clone: This may be a read error: a much more frequent sequence differs by one nucleotide. The same CDR3 also results from other DNA sequences found in this sample. This chain's CDR3 is CACDTGGSLTWDTRQMFF. CDR3 sequence (DNA): TGTGCCTGTGATACTGGGGGATCCCTAACCTGGGACACACGACAGATGTTTTTC. The chain has TRDV2 and TRDJ3; TRDD3 aligns across 10 bases. Per germline, CDR1 GEAIGNYY and CDR2 EKD. The CDR3 sequence is 18 residues long.

This clone was counted between two and nine times. TCRdb's protein, taken from a much larger clone, differs from this DNA's translation at residue 8, likely owing to a read error; the protein displayed comes from the DNA. The chain couples TRDV2 to TRDJ3; 8 nucleotides line up with TRDD3. Germline assignment: CDR1 GEAIGNYY and CDR2 EKD. The CDR3 is made up of 18 amino acids. Trimming removed 1 base from V and 2 bases from J; junction bases left unmatched: 6. The CDR3 reads CACDTGGSWTWDTRQMFF. In DNA form, the CDR3 reads TGTGCCTGTGACACTGGGGGATCTTGGACCTGGGACACCCGACAGATGTTTTTC.

With respect to this clone: The protein that TCRdb holds for this DNA derives from a much larger clone and differs from the translated DNA at residue 17, which likely indicates a read error; the protein shown here is translated from the DNA. The rearrangement joins TRDV2 to TRDJ3, with TRDD3 matching over 9 bases. The germline V gene encodes CDR1 GEAIGNYY and CDR2 EKD. This CDR3 has 19 residues. CDR3 sequence: CACDTWGIGLSWDTRQTFF. CDR3 bases: TGTGCCTGTGACACCTGGGGGATAGGCCTCTCCTGGGACACCCGACAGACGTTTTTC.